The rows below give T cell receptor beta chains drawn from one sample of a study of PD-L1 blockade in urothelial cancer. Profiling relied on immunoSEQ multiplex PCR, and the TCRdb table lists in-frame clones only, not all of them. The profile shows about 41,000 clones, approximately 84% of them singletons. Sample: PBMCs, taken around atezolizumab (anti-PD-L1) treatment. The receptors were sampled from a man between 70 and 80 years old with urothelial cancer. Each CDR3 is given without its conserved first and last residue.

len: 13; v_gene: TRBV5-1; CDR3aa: ASSFDGYPQETQY
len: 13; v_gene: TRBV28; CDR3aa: ASRLPGGSVGEQY
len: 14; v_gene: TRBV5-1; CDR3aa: ASSPRTASNTGELF
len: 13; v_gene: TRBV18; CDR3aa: ASSRTSGFGETQY
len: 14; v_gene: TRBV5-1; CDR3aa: ASSLGPGTDTYEQY
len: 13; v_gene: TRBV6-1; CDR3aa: ASSELAGGLFGQF
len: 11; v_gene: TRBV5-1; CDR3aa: ASRPTTNTEAF
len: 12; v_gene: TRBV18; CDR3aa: ASSPGQDTDTQY
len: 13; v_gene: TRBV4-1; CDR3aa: ASSQVPRDYNEQF
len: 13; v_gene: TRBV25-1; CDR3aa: ASSESGTAYNEQF
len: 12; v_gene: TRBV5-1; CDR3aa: ASKSGGYNSPLH
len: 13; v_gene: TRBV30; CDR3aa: AWRSVAGETDTQY
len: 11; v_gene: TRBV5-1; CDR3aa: ASSSTLSDTQY
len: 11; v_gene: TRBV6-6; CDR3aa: ASTGTSLNEQF
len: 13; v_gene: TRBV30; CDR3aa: AWSLSSRGYQPQH
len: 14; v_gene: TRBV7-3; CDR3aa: ASSLGLAGGTDTQY
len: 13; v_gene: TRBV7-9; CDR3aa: ASSPRDRPIYGYT
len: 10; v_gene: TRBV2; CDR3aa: ASSELKETQY
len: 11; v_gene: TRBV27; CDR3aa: ASSSRQGYGYT
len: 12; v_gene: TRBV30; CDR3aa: AWDRWGSYNEQF
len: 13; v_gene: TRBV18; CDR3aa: ASSPGQGALNEQF
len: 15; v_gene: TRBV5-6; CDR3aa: ASSFLGLGLEHYEQY